This T cell receptor (beta chain) came from a study of T-cell memory formation after mild COVID-19. Whole-study findings and limits: The study found contracting CD4+ clones mainly in CM and EM and contracting CD8+ clones in EMRA. Clones contracting over day 15 to 85 were CD4/CD8 balanced, with later expanders leaning CD4+. Cross-reactive memory seemingly joined, as some responding clones were found in pre-infection memory.

J gave up 3 bases and V 3 bases, and 4 bases lay outside the gene matches. This CDR3 contains 16 residues. Germline V gene sequence: CDR1 SGDLS, CDR2 YYNGEE. The 5'RACE method, run with constant-segment primers, produced TCR alpha and TCR beta cDNA libraries (carrying sample barcodes and UMIs). TCRdb reprocessed the 5' RACE reads with MiXCR, giving one entry per CDR3 protein. The sample includes some 130,000 distinct CDR3 sequences, approximately 16% of them seen just once. Worth noting for this clonotype: The antigen is unknown.

The source material was PBMCs or a T cell subset sorted from them (not recorded which). The TCR sequence derives from an adult woman who had mild COVID-19 (a few samples of this study predate the infection). Cell type and time point are not known. The V call is TRBV9, the J call TRBJ2-4, with TRBD1 matching over 12 bases. The chain's CDR3 is CASSAGTGGDKNIQYF. In DNA, the CDR3 is TGTGCCAGCAGCGCCGGGACAGGGGGCGACAAAAACATTCAGTACTTC.